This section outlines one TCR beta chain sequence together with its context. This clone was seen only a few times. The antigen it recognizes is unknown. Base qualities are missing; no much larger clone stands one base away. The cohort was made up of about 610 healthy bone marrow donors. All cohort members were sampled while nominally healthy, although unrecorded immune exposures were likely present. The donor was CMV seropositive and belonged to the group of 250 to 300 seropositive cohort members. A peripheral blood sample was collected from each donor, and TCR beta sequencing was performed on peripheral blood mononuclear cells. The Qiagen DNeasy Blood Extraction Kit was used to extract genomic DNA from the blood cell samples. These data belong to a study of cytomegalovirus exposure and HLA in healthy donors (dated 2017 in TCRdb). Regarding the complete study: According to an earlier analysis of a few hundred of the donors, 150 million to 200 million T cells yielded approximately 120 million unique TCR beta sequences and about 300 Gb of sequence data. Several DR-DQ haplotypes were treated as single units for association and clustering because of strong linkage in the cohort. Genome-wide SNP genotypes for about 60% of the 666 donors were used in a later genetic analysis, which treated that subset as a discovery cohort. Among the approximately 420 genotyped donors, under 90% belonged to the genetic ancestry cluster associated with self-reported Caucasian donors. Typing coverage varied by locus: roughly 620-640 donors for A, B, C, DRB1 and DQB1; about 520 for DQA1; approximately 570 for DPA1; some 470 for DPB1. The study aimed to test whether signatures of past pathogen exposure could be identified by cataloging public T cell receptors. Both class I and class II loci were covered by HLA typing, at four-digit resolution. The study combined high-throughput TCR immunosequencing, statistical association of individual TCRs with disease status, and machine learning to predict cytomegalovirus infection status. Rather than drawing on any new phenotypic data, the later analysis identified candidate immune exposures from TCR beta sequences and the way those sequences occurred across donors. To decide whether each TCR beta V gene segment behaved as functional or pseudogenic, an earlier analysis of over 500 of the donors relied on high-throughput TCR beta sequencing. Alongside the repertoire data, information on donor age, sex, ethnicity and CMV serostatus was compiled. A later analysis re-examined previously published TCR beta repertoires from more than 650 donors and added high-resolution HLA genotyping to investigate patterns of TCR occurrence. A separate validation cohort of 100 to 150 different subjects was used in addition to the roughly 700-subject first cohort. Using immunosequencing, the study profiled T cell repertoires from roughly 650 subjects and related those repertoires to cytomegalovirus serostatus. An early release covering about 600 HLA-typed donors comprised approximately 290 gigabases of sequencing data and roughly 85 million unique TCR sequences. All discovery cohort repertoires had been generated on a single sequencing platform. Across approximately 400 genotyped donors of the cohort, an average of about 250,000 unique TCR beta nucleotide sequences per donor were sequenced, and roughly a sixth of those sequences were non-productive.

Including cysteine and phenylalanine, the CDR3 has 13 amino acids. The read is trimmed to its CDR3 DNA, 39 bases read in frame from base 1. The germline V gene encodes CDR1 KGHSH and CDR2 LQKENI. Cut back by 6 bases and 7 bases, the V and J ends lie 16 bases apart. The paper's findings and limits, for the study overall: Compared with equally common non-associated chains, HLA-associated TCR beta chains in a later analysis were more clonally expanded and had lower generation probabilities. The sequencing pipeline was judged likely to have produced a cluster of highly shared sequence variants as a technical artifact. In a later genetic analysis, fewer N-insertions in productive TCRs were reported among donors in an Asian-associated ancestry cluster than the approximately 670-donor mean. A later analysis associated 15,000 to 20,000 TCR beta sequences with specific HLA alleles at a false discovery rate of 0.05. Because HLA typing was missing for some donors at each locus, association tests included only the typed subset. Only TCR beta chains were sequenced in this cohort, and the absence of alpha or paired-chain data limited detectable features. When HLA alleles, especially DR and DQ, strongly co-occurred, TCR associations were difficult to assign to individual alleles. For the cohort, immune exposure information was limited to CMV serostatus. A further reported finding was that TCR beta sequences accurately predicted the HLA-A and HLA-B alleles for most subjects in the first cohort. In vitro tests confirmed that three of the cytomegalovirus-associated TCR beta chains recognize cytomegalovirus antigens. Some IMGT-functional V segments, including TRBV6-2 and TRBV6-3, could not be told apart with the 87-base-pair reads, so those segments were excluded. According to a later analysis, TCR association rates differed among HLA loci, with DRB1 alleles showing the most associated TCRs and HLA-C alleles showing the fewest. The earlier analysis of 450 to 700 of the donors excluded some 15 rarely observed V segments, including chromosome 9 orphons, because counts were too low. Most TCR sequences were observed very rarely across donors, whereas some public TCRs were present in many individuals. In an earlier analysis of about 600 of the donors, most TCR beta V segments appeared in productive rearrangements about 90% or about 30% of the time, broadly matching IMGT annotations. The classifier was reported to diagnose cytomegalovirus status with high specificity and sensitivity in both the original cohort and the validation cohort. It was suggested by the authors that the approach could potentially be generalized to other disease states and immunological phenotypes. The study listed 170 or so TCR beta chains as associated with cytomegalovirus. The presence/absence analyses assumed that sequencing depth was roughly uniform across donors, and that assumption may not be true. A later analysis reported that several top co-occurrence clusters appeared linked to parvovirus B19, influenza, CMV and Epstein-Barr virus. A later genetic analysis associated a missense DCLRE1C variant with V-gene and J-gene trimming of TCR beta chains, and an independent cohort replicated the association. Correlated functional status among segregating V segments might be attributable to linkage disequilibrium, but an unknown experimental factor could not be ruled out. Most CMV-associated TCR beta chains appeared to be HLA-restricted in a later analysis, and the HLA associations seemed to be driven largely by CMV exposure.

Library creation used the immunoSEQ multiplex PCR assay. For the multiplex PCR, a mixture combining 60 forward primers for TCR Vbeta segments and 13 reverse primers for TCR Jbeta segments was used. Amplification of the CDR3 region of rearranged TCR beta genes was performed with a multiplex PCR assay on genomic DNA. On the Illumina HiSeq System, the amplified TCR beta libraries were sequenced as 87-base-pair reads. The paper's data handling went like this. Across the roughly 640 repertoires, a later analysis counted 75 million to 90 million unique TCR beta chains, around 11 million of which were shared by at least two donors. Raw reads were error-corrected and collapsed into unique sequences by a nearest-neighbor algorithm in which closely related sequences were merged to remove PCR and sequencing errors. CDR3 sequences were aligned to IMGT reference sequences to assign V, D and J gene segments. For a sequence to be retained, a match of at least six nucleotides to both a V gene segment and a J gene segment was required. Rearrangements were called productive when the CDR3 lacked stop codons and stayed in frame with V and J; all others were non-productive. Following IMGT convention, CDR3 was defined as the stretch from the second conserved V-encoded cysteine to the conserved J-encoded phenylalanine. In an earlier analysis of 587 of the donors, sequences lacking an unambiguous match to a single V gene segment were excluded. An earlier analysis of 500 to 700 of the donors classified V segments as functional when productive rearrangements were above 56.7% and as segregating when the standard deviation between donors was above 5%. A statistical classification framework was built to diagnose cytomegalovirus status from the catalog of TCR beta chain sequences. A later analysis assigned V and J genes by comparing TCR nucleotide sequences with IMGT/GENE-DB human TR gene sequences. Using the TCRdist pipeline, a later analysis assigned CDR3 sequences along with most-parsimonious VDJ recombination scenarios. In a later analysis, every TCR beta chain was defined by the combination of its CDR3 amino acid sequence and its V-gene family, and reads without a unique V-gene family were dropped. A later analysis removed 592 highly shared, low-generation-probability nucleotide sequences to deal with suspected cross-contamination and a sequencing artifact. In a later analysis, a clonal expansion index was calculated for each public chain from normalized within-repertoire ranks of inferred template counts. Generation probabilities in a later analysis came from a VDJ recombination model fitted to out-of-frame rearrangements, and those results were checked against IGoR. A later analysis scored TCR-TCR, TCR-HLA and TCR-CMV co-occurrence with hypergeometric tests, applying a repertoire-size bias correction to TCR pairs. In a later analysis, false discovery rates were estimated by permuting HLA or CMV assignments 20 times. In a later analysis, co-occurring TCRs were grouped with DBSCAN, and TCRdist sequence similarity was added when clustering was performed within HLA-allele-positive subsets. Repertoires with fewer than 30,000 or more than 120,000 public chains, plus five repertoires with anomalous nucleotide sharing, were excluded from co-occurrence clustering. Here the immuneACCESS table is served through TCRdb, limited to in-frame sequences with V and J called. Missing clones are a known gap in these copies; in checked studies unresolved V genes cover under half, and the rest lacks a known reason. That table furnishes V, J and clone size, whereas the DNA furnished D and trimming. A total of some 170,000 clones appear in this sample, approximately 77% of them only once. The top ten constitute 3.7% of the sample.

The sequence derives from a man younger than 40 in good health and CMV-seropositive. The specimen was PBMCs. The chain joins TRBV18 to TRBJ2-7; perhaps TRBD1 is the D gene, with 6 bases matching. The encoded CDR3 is CASSLSGALEQYF. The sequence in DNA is TGTGCCAGCTCGCTCTCAGGGGCCTTGGAGCAGTACTTC.